This entry describes one T cell receptor beta chain. As yet, its antigen is unknown. This specimen comes from a study of T cells in localized non-small cell lung cancer. This CDR3 has 15 amino acids. The V end lost 4 bases, the J end lost 3 bases, and 16 bases lay between the germline ends. Per the germline V gene, CDR1 is MDHEN and CDR2 is SYDVKM. General study results and limits: A median around 57 of the top 100 tumor clones appeared in adjacent lung.

Sequencing used immunoSEQ multiplex PCR; TCRdb keeps in-frame clones, though not all of them. This table has roughly 30,000 clones, roughly 92% appearing once. This sample comprised peripheral blood, obtained before any cancer treatment. The chain couples TRBV28 to TRBJ2-7; D perhaps matches TRBD1 (6 bases). This clonotype originated in a woman aged 35 to 70 with stage I lung adenocarcinoma. The CDR3 spells CASSYETGNRYEQYF. CDR3 nucleotide sequence: TGTGCCAGCAGTTACGAGACAGGAAATCGCTACGAGCAGTACTTC.